This T cell receptor (beta chain) was obtained from a study of beta chain features in type 1 diabetes. On the study more broadly: Examination covered around 110 million sorted cells spanning all samples.

Cell sorting via CD45RO/CCR7/CD25/CD127/CD95/CD27 was performed to obtain CD4+ naive, central memory, regulatory and stem cell-like memory cells. Trimming shortened V by 2 bases and J by 8 bases, and 9 bases separated the two germline ends. CDR1 and CDR2 from the germline V gene are SGHTA and FQGNSA. There are 13 residues in the CDR3. Expressed TCRB transcripts got sequenced, as all isolated RNA was reverse transcribed. The method was immunoSEQ multiplex PCR; TCRdb's version includes in-frame clones alone and lacks a portion of them. The data contain roughly 300,000 clones, approximately 8.2% of them seen just once; the ten biggest clones take up 0.44%.

The source of this sequence is a woman aged 18-29 years in good health. Specimen: central memory CD4+ T cells from blood. The rearrangement uses TRBV7-2 and TRBJ1-4; D not certain. In nucleotides, the CDR3 is TGTGCCAGCAGCTTATCCTTGAGGGAAAAACTGTTTTTT. The encoded protein is CASSLSLREKLFF.